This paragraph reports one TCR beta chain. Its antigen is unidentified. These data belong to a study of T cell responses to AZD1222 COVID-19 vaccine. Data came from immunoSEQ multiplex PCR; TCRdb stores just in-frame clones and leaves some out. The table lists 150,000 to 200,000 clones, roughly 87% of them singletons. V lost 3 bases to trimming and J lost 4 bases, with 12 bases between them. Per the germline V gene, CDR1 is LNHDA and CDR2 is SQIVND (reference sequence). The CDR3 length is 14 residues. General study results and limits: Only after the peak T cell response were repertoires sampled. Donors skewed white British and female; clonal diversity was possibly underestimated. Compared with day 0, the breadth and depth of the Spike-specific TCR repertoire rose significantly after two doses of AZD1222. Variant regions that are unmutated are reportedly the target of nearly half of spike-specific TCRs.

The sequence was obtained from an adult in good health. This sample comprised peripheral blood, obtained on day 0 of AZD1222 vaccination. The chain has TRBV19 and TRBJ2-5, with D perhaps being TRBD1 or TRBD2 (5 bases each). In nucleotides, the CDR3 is TGTGCCAGTAGTATGTTGGGGGAGCCAGAGACCCAGTACTTC. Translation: CASSMLGEPETQYF.